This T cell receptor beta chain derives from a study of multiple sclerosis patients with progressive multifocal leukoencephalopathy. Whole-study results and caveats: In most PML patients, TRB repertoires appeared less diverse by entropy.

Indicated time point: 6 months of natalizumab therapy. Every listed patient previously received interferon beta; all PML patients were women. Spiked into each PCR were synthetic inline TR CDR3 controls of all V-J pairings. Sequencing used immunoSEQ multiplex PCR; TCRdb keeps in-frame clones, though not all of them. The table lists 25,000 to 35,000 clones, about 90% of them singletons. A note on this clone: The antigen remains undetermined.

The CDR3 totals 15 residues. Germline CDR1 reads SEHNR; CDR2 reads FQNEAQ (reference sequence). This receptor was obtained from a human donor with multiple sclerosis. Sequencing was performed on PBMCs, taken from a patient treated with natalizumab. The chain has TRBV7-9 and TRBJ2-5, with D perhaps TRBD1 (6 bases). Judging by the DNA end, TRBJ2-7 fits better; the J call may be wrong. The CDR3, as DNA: TGTGCCAGCAGCCCTACAGGGCTTACTCTCTACGAGCAGTACTTC. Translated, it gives CASSPTGLTLYEQYF.